There are a few counts of the clone carrying this T cell receptor beta chain. The CDR3 loop spans 16 amino acids. From germline, CDR1 is LGHNA and CDR2 YNFKEQ. The V gene end was trimmed by 3 bases and the J gene end by 2 bases; junction bases not matched to a gene: 2. The record originates from a study of blood T cell repertoires in COVID-19. The authors' processing: Estimation of nucleated cell counts relied on the amplification of reference gene primers. Clones were read by immunoSEQ multiplex PCR, and TCRdb kept only the in-frame ones, dropping some. V and J calls and clone size follow that table, whereas D and trimming were derived from the DNA. The table includes around 220,000 clones, roughly 90% detected once.

Specimen: peripheral blood. The TCR was taken from a woman between 35 and 50 years old who had recovered from COVID-19. The chain joins TRBV4-2 to TRBJ2-7; 15 bases fit TRBD2. The CDR3 spells CASSHGLAGGPYEQYF. The CDR3 region has the DNA TGTGCCAGCAGCCACGGACTAGCGGGAGGGCCCTACGAGCAGTACTTC.